The rows below give T cell receptor beta chains drawn from one sample of a study of blood T cell repertoires in COVID-19. Clones were sequenced by immunoSEQ multiplex PCR, and TCRdb holds only the in-frame ones, with some missing. There are fewer than 15,000 clones in the sample; around nine tenths occur only once, and 25% to 40% lies in the top ten. Source material: peripheral blood. These receptors were obtained from a human donor in a cohort sampled during active COVID-19. CDR3s include the opening cysteine and the closing phenylalanine or tryptophan. The order of the fields is D gene, clone size, V gene, J gene, CDR3 protein, CDR3 DNA. D genes are given only for firm matches. Size values are once, few and many counts, or a class for expanded clones, and some rows have none.

TRBD1	NA	TRBV18	TRBJ1-6	CASSPAGTGVGSPLHF	TGTGCCAGCTCACCTGCCGGGACAGGGGTTGGTTCACCCCTCCACTTT
TRBD2	NA	TRBV7-9	TRBJ2-3	CASSPGTSGSQDTQYF	TGTGCCAGCAGCCCGGGGACTAGCGGGAGTCAAGATACGCAGTATTTT
TRBD1	NA	TRBV28	TRBJ2-7	CASSLPGTGGREQYF	TGTGCCAGCAGTTTGCCCGGGACAGGGGGCAGAGAGCAGTACTTC
TRBD1	once	TRBV6-5	TRBJ2-1	CASSYAGGYNEQFF	TGTGCCAGCAGTTACGCAGGGGGCTACAATGAGCAGTTCTTC
NA	NA	TRBV10-2	TRBJ1-3	CASSPSGNTIYF	TGCGCCAGCAGTCCCTCCGGAAACACCATATATTTT
TRBD2	NA	TRBV14	TRBJ2-1	CASSQVSGSNYNEQFF	TGTGCCAGCAGCCAAGTTAGCGGGAGTAACTACAATGAGCAGTTCTTC
NA	NA	TRBV11-2	TRBJ1-1	CASSADWNTEAFF	TGTGCCAGCAGCGCGGACTGGAATACTGAAGCTTTCTTT
TRBD2	NA	TRBV4-2	TRBJ2-1	CASSQATSGDYNEQFF	TGTGCCAGCAGCCAAGCGACTAGCGGCGACTACAATGAGCAGTTCTTC
NA	NA	TRBV19	TRBJ1-1	CASTRRTEAFF	TGTGCCAGTACTCGGAGGACTGAAGCTTTCTTT
TRBD1	NA	TRBV7-6	TRBJ1-2	CASSSGQGRDEFGYTF	TGTGCCAGCAGCTCCGGACAGGGCCGTGACGAGTTTGGCTACACCTTC
TRBD1	NA	TRBV11-2	TRBJ1-2	CASSLAGQGSSHGYTF	TGTGCCAGCAGCTTAGCGGGACAGGGATCTTCCCACGGCTACACCTTC
NA	few	TRBV7-6	TRBJ1-1	CASTSRGGNTEAFF	TGTGCCAGCACCTCCAGGGGTGGGAACACTGAAGCTTTCTTT
TRBD1	NA	TRBV7-9	TRBJ2-7	CASSLRGYEQYF	TGTGCCAGCAGCCTCAGGGGGTACGAGCAGTACTTC
NA	NA	TRBV28	TRBJ1-4	CASSLWNSGELSEKLFF	TGTGCCAGCAGTTTATGGAATAGTGGGGAGTTGAGTGAAAAACTGTTTTTT
TRBD1	NA	TRBV6-4	TRBJ1-2	CASSGWDREGGYTF	TGTGCCAGCAGCGGCTGGGACAGGGAAGGAGGCTACACCTTC
NA	NA	TRBV7-9	TRBJ2-7	CASSPQDTPYEQYF	TGTGCCAGCAGCCCGCAGGACACTCCTTACGAGCAGTACTTC
TRBD2	NA	TRBV7-3	TRBJ2-3	CASSPGTSGSVGTDTQYF	TGTGCCAGCAGCCCCGGGACTAGCGGGAGCGTCGGCACAGATACGCAGTATTTT
TRBD2	once	TRBV5-1	TRBJ2-3	CASSPTSGGATDTQYF	TGCGCCAGCAGCCCGACTAGCGGGGGGGCAACAGATACGCAGTATTTT
NA	NA	TRBV4-3	TRBJ1-1	CASSQGTGVEAFF	TGCGCCAGCAGCCAAGGAACAGGAGTTGAAGCTTTCTTT
NA	NA	TRBV6-6	TRBJ1-2	CASSYSTGGDGYTF	TGTGCCAGCAGTTACTCGACGGGGGGCGATGGCTACACCTTC
NA	NA	TRBV27	TRBJ2-1	CASSLTGGDSYNEQFF	TGTGCCAGCAGTTTAACCGGAGGGGACTCCTACAATGAGCAGTTCTTC
NA	NA	TRBV4-3	TRBJ2-2	CASSQGLGGELFF	TGCGCCAGCAGCCAGGGGCTGGGCGGGGAGCTGTTTTTT